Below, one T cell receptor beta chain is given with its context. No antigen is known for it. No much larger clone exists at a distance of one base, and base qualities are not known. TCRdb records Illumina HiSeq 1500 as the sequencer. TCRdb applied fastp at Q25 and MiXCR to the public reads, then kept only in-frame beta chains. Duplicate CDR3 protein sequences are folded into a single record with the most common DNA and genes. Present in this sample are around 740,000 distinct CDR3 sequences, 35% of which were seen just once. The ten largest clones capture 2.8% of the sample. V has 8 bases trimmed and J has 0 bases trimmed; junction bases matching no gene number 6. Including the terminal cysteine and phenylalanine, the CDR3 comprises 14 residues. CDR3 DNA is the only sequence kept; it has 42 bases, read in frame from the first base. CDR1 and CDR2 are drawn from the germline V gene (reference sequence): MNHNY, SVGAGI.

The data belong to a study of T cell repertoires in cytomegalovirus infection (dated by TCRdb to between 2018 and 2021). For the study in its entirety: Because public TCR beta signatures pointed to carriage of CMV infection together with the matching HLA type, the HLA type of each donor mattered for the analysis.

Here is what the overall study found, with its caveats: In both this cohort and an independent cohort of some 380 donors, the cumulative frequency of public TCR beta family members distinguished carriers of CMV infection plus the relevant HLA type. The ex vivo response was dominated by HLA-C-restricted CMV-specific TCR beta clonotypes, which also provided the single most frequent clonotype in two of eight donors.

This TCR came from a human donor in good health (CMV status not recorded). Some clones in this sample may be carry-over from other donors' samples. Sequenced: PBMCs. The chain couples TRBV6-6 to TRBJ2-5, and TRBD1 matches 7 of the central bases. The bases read TGTGCCAGCGCCCGGGACAGTAACCAAGAGACCCAGTACTTC. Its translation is CASARDSNQETQYF.